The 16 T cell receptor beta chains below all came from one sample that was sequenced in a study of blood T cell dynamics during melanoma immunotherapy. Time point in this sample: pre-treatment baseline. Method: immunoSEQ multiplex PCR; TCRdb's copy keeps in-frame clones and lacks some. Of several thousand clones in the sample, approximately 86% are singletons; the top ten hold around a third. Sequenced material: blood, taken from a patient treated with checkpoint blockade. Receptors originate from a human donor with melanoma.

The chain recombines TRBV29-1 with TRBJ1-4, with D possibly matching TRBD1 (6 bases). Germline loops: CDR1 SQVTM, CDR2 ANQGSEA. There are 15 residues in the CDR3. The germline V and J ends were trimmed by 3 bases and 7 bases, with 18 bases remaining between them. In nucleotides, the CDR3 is TGCAGCGTTGATATGGCAGGGGAGGGATCTGAAAAACTGTTTTTT. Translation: CSVDMAGEGSEKLFF.

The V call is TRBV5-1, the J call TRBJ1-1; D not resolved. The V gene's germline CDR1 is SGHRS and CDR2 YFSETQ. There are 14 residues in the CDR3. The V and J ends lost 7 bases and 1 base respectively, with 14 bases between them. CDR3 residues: CASYPDSGNTEAFF. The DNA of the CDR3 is TGCGCCAGCTACCCCGACTCGGGGAACACTGAAGCTTTCTTT.

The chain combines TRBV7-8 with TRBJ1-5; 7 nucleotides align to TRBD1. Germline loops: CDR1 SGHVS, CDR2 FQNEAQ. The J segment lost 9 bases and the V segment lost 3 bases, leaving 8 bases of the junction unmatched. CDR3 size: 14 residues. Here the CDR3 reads CASSFVTGEAPQHF. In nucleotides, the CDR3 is TGTGCCAGCAGCTTTGTAACAGGGGAAGCGCCCCAGCATTTT.

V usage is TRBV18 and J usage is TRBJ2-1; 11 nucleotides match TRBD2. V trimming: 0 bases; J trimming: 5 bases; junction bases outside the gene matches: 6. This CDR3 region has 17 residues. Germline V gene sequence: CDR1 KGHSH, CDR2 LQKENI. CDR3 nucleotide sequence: TGTGCCAGCTCACCACCGGGACTAGCGGATACCGACAATGAGCAGTTCTTC. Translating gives CASSPPGLADTDNEQFF.

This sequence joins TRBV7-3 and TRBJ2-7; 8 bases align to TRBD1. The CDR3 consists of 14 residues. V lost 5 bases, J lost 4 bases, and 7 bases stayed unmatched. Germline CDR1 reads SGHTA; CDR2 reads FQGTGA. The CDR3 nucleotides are TGTGCCAGCAGCGCCACAGGGGGAGTTTACGAGCAGTACTTC. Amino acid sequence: CASSATGGVYEQYF.

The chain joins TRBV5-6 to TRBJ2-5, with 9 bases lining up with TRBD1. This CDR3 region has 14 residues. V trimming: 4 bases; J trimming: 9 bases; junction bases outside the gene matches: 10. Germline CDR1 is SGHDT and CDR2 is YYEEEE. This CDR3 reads CASSKRTGEVAQYF. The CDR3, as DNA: TGTGCCAGCAGCAAGCGGACAGGGGAAGTGGCCCAGTACTTC.

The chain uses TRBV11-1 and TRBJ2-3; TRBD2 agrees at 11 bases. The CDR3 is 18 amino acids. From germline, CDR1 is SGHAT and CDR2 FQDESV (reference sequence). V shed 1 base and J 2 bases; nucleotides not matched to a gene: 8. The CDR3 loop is CASSLVGLAGGITDTQYF. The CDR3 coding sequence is TGTGCCAGCAGCTTAGTCGGGCTAGCGGGAGGTATCACAGATACGCAGTATTTT. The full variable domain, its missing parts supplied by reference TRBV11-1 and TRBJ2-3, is EAEVAQSPRYKITEKSQAVAFWCDPISGHATLYWYRQILGQGPELLVQFQDESVVDDSQLPKDRFSAERLKGVDSTLKIQPAELGDSAMYLCASSLVGLAGGITDTQYFGPGTRLTVL.

The CDR3 here is CASSRDRPSVLVNSPLHF. The DNA for the CDR3 is TGTGCCAGCAGTAGGGACAGGCCCTCCGTTTTGGTTAATTCACCCCTCCACTTT. The chain employs TRBV27 and TRBJ1-6; 8 nucleotides line up with TRBD1. Unmatched junction bases numbered 15, after V lost 5 bases and J lost 6 bases. The CDR3 contains 18 residues. Germline CDR1 and CDR2: MNHEY and SMNVEV (reference sequence).

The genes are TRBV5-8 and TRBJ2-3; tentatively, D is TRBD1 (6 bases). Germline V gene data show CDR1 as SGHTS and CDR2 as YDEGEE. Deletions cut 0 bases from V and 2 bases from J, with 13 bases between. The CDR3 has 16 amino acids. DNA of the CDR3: TGTGCCAGCAGCTTGGGCACAACAGGGAACACAGATACGCAGTATTTT. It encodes CASSLGTTGNTDTQYF.

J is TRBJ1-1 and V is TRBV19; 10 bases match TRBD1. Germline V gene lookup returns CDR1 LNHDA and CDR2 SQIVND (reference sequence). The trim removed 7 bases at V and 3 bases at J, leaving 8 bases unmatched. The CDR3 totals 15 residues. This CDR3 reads CASKKGTGEDTEAFF. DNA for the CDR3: TGTGCCAGTAAAAAAGGGACAGGGGAGGACACTGAAGCTTTCTTT.

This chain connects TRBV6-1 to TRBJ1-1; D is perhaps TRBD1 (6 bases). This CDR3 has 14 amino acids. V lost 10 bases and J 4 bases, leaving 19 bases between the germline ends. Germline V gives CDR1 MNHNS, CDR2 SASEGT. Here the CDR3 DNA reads TGTGCCACTACTAGGGCCTTAGGGGGCACTGAAGCTTTCTTT. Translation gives CATTRALGGTEAFF.

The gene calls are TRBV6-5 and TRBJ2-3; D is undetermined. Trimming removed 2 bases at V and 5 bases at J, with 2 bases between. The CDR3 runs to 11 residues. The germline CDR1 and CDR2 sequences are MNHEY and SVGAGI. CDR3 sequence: CASSYRDTQYF. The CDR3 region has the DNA TGTGCCAGCAGTTACCGAGATACGCAGTATTTT.

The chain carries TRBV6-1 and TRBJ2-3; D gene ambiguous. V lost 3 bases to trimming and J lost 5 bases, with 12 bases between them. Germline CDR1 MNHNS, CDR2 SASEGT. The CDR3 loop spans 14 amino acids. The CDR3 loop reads CASSDLSGRDTQYF. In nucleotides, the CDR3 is TGTGCCAGCAGTGACCTGTCTGGACGAGATACGCAGTATTTT.

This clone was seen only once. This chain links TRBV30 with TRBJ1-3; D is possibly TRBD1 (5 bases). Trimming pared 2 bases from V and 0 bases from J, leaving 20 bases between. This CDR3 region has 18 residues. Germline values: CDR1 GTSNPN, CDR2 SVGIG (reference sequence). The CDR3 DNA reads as TGTGCCTGGAGTAGAGAGGGGTACAGCGCGCTCTCTGGAAACACCATATATTTT. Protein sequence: CAWSREGYSALSGNTIYF. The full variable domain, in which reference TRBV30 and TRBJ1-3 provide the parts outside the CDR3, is SQTIHQWPATLVQPVGSPLSLECTVEGTSNPNLYWYRQAAGRGLQLLFYSVGIGQISSEVPQNLSASRPQDRQFILSSKKLLLSDSGFYLCAWSREGYSALSGNTIYFGEGSWLTVV.

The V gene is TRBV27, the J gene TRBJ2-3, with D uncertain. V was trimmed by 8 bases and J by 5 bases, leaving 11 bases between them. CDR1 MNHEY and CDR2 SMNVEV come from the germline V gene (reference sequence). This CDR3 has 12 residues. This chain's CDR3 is CASRTRLDTQYF. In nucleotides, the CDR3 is TGTGCCAGCCGAACGCGACTAGATACGCAGTATTTT.

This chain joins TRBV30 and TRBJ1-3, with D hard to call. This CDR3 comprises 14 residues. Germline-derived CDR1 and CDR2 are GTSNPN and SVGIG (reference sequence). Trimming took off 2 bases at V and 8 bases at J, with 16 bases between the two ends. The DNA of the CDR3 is TGTGCCTGGAGTCCCGGTGGTCAGGTAGACACCATATATTTT. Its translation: CAWSPGGQVDTIYF.